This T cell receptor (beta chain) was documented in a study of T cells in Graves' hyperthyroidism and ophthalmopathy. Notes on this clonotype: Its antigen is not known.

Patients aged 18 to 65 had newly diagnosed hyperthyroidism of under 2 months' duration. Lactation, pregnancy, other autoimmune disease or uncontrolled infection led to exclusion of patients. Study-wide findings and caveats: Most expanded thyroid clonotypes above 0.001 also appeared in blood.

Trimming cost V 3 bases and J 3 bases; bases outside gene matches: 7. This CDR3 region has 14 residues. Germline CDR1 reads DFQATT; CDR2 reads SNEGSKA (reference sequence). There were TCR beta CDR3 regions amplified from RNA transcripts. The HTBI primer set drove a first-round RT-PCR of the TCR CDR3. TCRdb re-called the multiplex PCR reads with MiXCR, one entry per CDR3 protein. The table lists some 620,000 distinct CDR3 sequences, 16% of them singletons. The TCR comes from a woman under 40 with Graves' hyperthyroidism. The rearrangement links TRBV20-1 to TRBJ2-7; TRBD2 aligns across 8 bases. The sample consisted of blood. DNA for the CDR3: TGCAGTGCTAGTACCTCCAGCGGGAGCTACGAGCAGTACTTC. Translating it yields CSASTSSGSYEQYF.